This T cell receptor (beta chain) emerged from a study of human T cells and chemical hapten exposure (dated by TCRdb to the early 2020s). For the study in its entirety: For sensitization, 2% DPC in acetone was applied to a 2 cm by 2 cm area of upper inner arm skin. Throughout the study period of 20 to 25 weeks, patients also received therapeutic DPC doses to the scalp every week. Patch testing was performed on the upper back with Finn chambers containing 0.01% DPC, and the patch tests were scored after 6 days according to International Contact Dermatitis Research Group standards. The patient cohort, mostly female, included alopecia areata with under or over 50% scalp involvement, alopecia totalis and alopecia universalis. Libraries were combined into a pool for sequencing, and differences in TCR yield between samples came mainly from small differences in library volumes within the pool. The study tracked peripheral blood TCR repertoire changes in vivo during primary and secondary sensitization to the hapten diphenylcyclopropenone (DPC) in alopecia patients. Blood was sampled from patients pre-sensitization (week 0) and at 2, 6 and about 24 weeks after DPC sensitization. For TCR sequencing, blood came from approximately 29 alopecia patients at anywhere from one to four time points (pre-sensitization, 2, 6 and 24 weeks).

Receptor amplification or capture employed RACE. Sequencing was performed on a NextSeq 500. During library preparation, unique molecular identifiers were attached to individual cDNA molecules so that TCRs could be counted quantitatively and reproducibly. Both TCR alpha and TCR beta chains were sequenced from each blood RNA sample. The paper's data handling went like this. A median of about 87,000 TCRs per sample was observed, with a range of 23,224 to 690,600. V, J and CDR3 annotation of the TCR reads was carried out using the Decombinator software suite. For PS versus PT1 abundance plots, all samples were subsampled to the same number of TCRs (28,000). TCRs were defined as expanded if absent before sensitization and observed at least eight times at the 2-week time point. TCRdb cleaned the public reads at Q25 with fastp, built clones with MiXCR and kept in-frame beta chains. Each CDR3 protein gets just one entry, which takes the most common genes and DNA from the rows behind it. The V and J calls, along with clone size, are taken from TCRdb and not from the paper's own processing. The sample table contains roughly 380,000 distinct CDR3 sequences; only one count was recorded for about 4.8% of them. About 2.2% of the sample is in the top ten clones.

Per the publication, the time point label means: patch test 1, 2 weeks after DPC sensitization. Taken with the paper, the label for treatment or condition translates to: therapeutic diphenylcyclopropenone sensitization with weekly scalp DPC. At every patch-test visit, the blood draw took place before the patch test was put on. Patients were considered eligible if aged 18 to 70, diagnosed with alopecia and deemed suitable for DPC therapy, and patients were excluded if pregnant. Total RNA was extracted from unfractionated whole blood that had been collected in Tempus Blood RNA tubes. Overall study results and their limits: DPC sensitization did not change how many TCRs were above 1 in 1000 frequency, and no evidence was found of alterations in global repertoire structure. A positive correlation was found between the number of PT1 expanded TCRs and patch test score, with significance reached at thresholds 8, 16 and 32 but not 4. Repeated subsampling changed both the strength of the expansion versus patch-test correlation and the threshold at which that correlation became significant. Because all patients had alopecia, a presumed autoimmune disease, the immune response of the patients might differ from that of healthy individuals. Expanded TCRs formed significantly more large CDR3 similarity clusters than pre-sensitization or healthy control sets, consistent with antigen-driven responses.

This clonotype has just a few counts. Its antigen remains unidentified. Base qualities are missing; no much larger clone stands one base away. The starting material was whole blood, obtained in connection with sensitization to the hapten diphenylcyclopropenone (DPC). The receptor's source is a woman aged 45 to 65 with alopecia areata. Some clones in this sample may be carry-over from other donors' samples.

The sequence in DNA is TGTGCCAGCAGCCTTCGGACAGGTGTAGGTTCCTACGAGCAGTACTTC. This is translated as CASSLRTGVGSYEQYF. This sequence uses TRBV3-1 and TRBJ2-7; the junction holds 7 bases that match TRBD1. CDR1 LGHDT and CDR2 YNNKEL were looked up in the germline V gene (reference sequence). The cysteine opens and the phenylalanine closes a CDR3 of 16 amino acids. Kept here is only the CDR3 DNA, which spans 48 bases and is read in frame from base 1. After removal of 4 bases from V and 1 base from J, the junction retains 10 bases not matched to a gene.